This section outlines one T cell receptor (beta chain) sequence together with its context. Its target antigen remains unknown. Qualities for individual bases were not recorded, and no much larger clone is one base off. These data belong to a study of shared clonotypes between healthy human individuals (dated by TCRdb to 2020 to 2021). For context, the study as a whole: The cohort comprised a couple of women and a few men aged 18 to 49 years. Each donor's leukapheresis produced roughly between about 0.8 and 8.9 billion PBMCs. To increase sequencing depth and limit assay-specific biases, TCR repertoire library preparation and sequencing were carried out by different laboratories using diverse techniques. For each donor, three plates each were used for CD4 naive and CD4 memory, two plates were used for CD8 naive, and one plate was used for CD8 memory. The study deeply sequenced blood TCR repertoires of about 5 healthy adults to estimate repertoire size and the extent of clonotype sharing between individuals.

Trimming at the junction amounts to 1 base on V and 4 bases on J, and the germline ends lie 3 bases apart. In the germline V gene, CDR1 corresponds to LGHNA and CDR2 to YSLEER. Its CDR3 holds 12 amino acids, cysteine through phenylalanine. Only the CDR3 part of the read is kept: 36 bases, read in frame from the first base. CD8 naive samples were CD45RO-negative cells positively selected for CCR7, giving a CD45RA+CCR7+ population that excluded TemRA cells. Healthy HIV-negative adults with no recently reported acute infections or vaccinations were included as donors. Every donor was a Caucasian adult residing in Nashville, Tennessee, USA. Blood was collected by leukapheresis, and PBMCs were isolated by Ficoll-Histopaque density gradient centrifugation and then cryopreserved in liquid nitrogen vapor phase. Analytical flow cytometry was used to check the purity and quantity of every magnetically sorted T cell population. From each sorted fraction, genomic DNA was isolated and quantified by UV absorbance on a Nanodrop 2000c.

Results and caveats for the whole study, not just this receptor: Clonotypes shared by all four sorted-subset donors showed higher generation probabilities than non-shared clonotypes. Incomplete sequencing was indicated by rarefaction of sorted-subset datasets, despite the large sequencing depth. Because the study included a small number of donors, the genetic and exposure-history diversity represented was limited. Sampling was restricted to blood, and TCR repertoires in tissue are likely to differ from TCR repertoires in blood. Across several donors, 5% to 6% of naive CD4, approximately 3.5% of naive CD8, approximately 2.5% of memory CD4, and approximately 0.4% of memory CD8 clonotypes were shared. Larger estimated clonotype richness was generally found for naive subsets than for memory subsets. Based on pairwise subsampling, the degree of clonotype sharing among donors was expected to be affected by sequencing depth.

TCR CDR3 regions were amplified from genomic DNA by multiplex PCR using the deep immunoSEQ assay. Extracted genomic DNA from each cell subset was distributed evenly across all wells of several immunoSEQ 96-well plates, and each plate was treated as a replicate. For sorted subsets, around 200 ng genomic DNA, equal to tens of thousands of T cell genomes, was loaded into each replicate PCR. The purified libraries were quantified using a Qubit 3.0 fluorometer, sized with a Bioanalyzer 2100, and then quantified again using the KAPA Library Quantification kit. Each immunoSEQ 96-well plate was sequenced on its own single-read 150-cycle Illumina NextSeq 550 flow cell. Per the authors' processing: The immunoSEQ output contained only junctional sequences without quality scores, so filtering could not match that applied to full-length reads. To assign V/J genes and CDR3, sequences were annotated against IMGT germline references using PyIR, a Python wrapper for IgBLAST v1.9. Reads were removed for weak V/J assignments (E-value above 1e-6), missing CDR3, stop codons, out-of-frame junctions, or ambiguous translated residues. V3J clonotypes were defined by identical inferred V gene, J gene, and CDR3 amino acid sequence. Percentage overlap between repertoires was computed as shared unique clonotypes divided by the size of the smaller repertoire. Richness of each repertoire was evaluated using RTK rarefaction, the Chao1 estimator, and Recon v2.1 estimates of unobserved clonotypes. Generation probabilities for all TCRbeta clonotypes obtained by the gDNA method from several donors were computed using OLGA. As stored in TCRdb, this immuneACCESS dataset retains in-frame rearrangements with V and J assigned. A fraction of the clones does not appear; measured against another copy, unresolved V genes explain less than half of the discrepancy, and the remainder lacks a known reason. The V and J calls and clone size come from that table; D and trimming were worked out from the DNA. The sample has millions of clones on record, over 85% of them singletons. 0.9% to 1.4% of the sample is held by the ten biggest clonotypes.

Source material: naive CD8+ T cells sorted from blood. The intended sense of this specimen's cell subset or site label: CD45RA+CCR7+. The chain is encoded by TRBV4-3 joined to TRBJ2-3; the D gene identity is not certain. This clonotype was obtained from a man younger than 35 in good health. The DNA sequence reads TGCGCCAGCAGCCAAGTAGCAGATACGCAGTATTTT. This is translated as CASSQVADTQYF.